The 27 T cell receptor beta chains presented below share a single source sample, sequenced in a study of blood T cell repertoires in COVID-19. TCRdb's copy holds only in-frame clones and misses some; the assay was immunoSEQ multiplex PCR. Altogether 230,000 or so clones are present, 84% being singletons, with the ten largest covering under 1.5%. Sequencing was performed on peripheral blood. These receptors originate from a woman between 40 and 55 years old who had recovered from COVID-19.

CDR3 amino acids: CASSHETLDSNQPQHF. The CDR3 region has the DNA TGTGCCAGCAGTCACGAGACATTAGATAGCAATCAGCCCCAGCATTTT. The J gene is TRBJ1-5, the V gene TRBV5-4; D is unclear. Trimming took 5 bases from V and 0 from J, leaving 15 bases between them. This CDR3 has 16 amino acids. The germline CDR1 and CDR2 sequences are SGHNT and YYREEE (reference sequence).

The V and J genes are TRBV19 and TRBJ2-7; maybe TRBD2 (6 bases). V was shortened by 4 bases and J by 5 bases, with 18 bases between the two germline ends. CDR1 LNHDA and CDR2 SQIVND come from the germline V gene (reference sequence). This CDR3 comprises 15 residues. CDR3 residues: CASSSPSDLSNEQYF. The DNA of the CDR3 is TGTGCCAGTAGTAGCCCTAGCGATCTCTCTAACGAGCAGTACTTC.

The chain carries TRBV19 and TRBJ1-1; 7 bases line up with TRBD1. From germline, CDR1 is LNHDA and CDR2 SQIVND (reference sequence). J was trimmed by 8 bases and V by 6 bases; bases with no gene match: 6. The CDR3 runs to 12 residues. The CDR3 DNA follows: TGTGCCAGTAGGACCCGACAGGGAGAAGCTTTCTTT. It yields the protein CASRTRQGEAFF.

This clone was recorded a few times. The chain carries TRBV11-2 and TRBJ1-2, with 7 bases lining up with TRBD1. CDR1 is SGHAT, CDR2 FQNNGV, per germline. This CDR3 spans 15 amino acids. Losses at the gene ends were 0 bases for V and 4 bases for J; bases not matched to a gene: 5. CDR3 in DNA: TGTGCCAGCAGCTTAGAAGGGACAGCTCCCTATGGCTACACCTTC. Translated: CASSLEGTAPYGYTF.

This clone has more than one count but fewer than ten. The gene calls are TRBV7-9 and TRBJ2-2, with 10 bases fitting TRBD1. Germline V lookup: CDR1 SEHNR, CDR2 FQNEAQ (reference sequence). J was trimmed by 3 bases and V by 5 bases; bases with no gene match: 3. This CDR3 comprises 15 residues. CDR3 sequence: CASSRDRGYTGELFF. CDR3 DNA: TGTGCCAGCAGCCGGGACAGGGGATACACCGGGGAGCTGTTTTTT.

The chain recombines TRBV6-1 with TRBJ1-3; the D gene is possibly TRBD1 (5 bases). The CDR3 runs 15 residues. Germline values: CDR1 MNHNS, CDR2 SASEGT. V gave up 0 bases and J gave up 7 bases, with 13 bases separating them. As DNA, the CDR3 is TGTGCCAGCAGTGAAGCACGCGGGGGATGGAACACCATATATTTT. It specifies CASSEARGGWNTIYF.

This chain links TRBV6-5 with TRBJ2-5; D is undetermined. The CDR3 totals 13 residues. Trimming removed 2 bases from V and 5 bases from J, with 9 bases in between. CDR1 and CDR2 from the germline V gene are MNHEY and SVGAGI. The CDR3 DNA reads as TGTGCCAGCAGTTACGGTAGCTACGAGACCCAGTACTTC. It encodes CASSYGSYETQYF.

This clone was found once. This sequence joins TRBV2 and TRBJ2-2; perhaps TRBD1 as D (6 bases). Between the trimmed V and J ends, which lost 6 bases and 4 bases, there was a span of 15 bases. The CDR3 runs to 15 residues. CDR1 and CDR2 (germline): SNHLY, FYNNEI. The CDR3 protein is CASSPAGAGTGELFF. As DNA, the CDR3 is TGTGCCAGCAGCCCTGCAGGGGCAGGCACCGGGGAGCTGTTTTTT.

The chain carries TRBV9 and TRBJ2-5, with TRBD2 matching 10 bases. Per germline, CDR1 SGDLS and CDR2 YYNGEE. Trimming removed 0 bases from V and 5 bases from J; junction bases left unmatched: 7. This CDR3 is 16 amino acids long. CDR3 protein: CASSVDLSGGAETQYF. As DNA, the CDR3 is TGTGCCAGCAGCGTAGATCTCAGCGGGGGGGCCGAGACCCAGTACTTC. The whole variable domain, remainder taken from reference TRBV9 and TRBJ2-5, is DSGVTQTPKHLITATGQRVTLRCSPRSGDLSVYWYQQSLDQGLQFLIQYYNGEERAKGNILERFSAQQFPDLHSELNLSSLELGDSALYFCASSVDLSGGAETQYFGPGTRLLVL.

This clone came up a few times. This sequence joins TRBV3-1 (or the pseudogene TRBV3-2) and TRBJ2-7; 7 bases match TRBD1. CDR3 length: 12 amino acids. Unmatched junction bases numbered 1, after V lost 4 bases and J lost 4 bases. Germline assignment: CDR1 LGHDT and CDR2 YNNKEL (reference sequence). Here the CDR3 reads CASSPTGYEQYF. In DNA, the CDR3 is TGTGCCAGCAGCCCGACAGGGTACGAGCAGTACTTC.

This sequence joins TRBV25-1 and TRBJ2-5, with a possible D match to TRBD1 (5 bases). V was cut by 3 bases and J by 1 base, with 21 bases left in between. The length of the CDR3 is 18 residues. Germline CDR1 reads MGHDK; CDR2 reads SYGVNS. The CDR3 here is CASSESLGAGQIQETQYF. In nucleotides, the CDR3 is TGTGCCAGCAGTGAGTCCTTAGGGGCAGGGCAAATCCAAGAGACCCAGTACTTC. The full variable domain, completed using reference TRBV25-1 and TRBJ2-5, is EADIYQTPRYLVIGTGKKITLECSQTMGHDKMYWYQQDPGMELHLIHYSYGVNSTEKGDLSSESTVSRIRTEHFPLTLESARPSHTSQYLCASSESLGAGQIQETQYFGPGTRLLVL.

This clone has just one count. This chain uses TRBV6-1 with TRBJ1-1; no clear D. CDR3 length: 13 amino acids. Germline V gene sequence: CDR1 MNHNS, CDR2 SASEGT. Trimming pared 2 bases from V and 7 bases from J, leaving 11 bases between. The DNA of the CDR3 is TGTGCCAGCAGTGAAACGGCGGGCCTTGAAGCTTTCTTT. This codes for CASSETAGLEAFF.

V and J are TRBV11-3 and TRBJ2-7; 7 bases align to TRBD2. The CDR3 contains 15 residues. Germline CDR1 and CDR2: SGHNT and YENEEA. The junction had 11 bases not matched to a gene; V was cut back by 4 bases and J by 5 bases. CDR3 coding DNA: TGTGCCAGCAGCTCCCGCGGGGGAGGGGCGCACGAGCAGTACTTC. Protein product: CASSSRGGGAHEQYF.

The chain combines TRBV20-1 with TRBJ2-7; D may be TRBD2 (6 bases). V gave up 3 bases and J gave up 3 bases, with 9 bases separating them. The length of the CDR3 is 12 residues. The V gene's germline CDR1 is DFQATT and CDR2 SNEGSKA (reference sequence). CDR3: CSASPRGYEQYF. In DNA form, the CDR3 reads TGCAGTGCTAGTCCGCGGGGCTACGAGCAGTACTTC.

The chain is built from TRBV19 and TRBJ1-2; 7 bases line up with TRBD1. This CDR3 is built from 13 residues. The germline V gene has CDR1 LNHDA and CDR2 SQIVND (reference sequence). After removal of 5 bases from V and 5 bases from J, the junction contained 5 bases not matched to a gene. The CDR3 here is CASSSTGRYGYTF. CDR3 DNA sequence: TGTGCCAGTAGTTCGACAGGGCGATATGGCTACACCTTC.

The V gene is TRBV7-2, the J gene TRBJ1-2; tentatively, D is TRBD1 (6 bases). V lost 1 base and J lost 2, with 11 bases in between. CDR1 and CDR2 from the germline V gene are SGHTA and FQGNSA. This CDR3 has 15 amino acids. CDR3 DNA sequence: TGTGCCAGCAGCTTAGGGCAGGGGACGAACTATGGCTACACCTTC. It specifies CASSLGQGTNYGYTF. Variable domain in full (rest from reference TRBV7-2 and TRBJ1-2): GAGVSQSPSNKVTEKGKDVELRCDPISGHTALYWYRQSLGQGLEFLIYFQGNSAPDKSGLPSDRFSAERTGGSVSTLTIQRTQQEDSAVYLCASSLGQGTNYGYTFGSGTRLTVV.

The rearrangement uses TRBV6-2 or TRBV6-3 and TRBJ1-1, with a tentative D call TRBD1 (6 bases). The CDR3 has 12 residues. V was clipped by 4 bases and J by 7 bases, with 10 bases between them. Germline CDR1 is MNHEY and CDR2 is SVGEGT. CDR3 in amino acids: CASSFRTDEAFF. The CDR3 region has the DNA TGTGCCAGCAGTTTCAGGACAGATGAAGCTTTCTTT.

This sequence joins TRBV19 and TRBJ1-4, with 7 bases fitting TRBD1. This CDR3 contains 14 residues. Germline V gene lookup returns CDR1 LNHDA and CDR2 SQIVND (reference sequence). V shed 6 bases, J shed 6 bases, and the junction held 7 bases outside the gene matches. The CDR3: CASRTGTEDEKLFF. In nucleotides, the CDR3 is TGTGCCAGTAGAACCGGGACAGAGGATGAAAAACTGTTTTTT.

CDR3 DNA sequence: TGTGCCAGCAGCGTAGCGGGACTAGGAGTAGATACGCAGTATTTT. It codes for CASSVAGLGVDTQYF. The rearrangement joins TRBV9 to TRBJ2-3; 8 bases align to TRBD2. V gave up 0 bases and J gave up 5 bases; unmatched junction bases: 5. CDR1 is SGDLS and CDR2 is YYNGEE in the germline V gene. The CDR3 sequence is 15 residues long.

In its sample, this clone was seen once. The chain uses TRBV27 and TRBJ1-1, with D perhaps TRBD1 (6 bases). Germline loops: CDR1 MNHEY, CDR2 SMNVEV (reference sequence). Trimming took off 5 bases at V and 2 bases at J, with 15 bases between the two ends. CDR3 length: 15 amino acids. CDR3 protein: CASSVRGYDNTEAFF. In DNA form, the CDR3 reads TGTGCCAGCAGTGTCAGGGGATACGATAACACTGAAGCTTTCTTT.

This clone was seen a few times. The chain couples TRBV5-4 to TRBJ2-3; D possibly corresponds to TRBD2 (6 bases). V was shortened by 4 bases and J by 6 bases, with 21 bases between the two germline ends. The CDR3 consists of 16 residues. Per the germline V gene, CDR1 is SGHNT and CDR2 is YYREEE (reference sequence). CDR3 coding DNA: TGTGCCAGCAGCGACATGTCGGGACTCGATCTCGATACGCAGTATTTT. Its protein is CASSDMSGLDLDTQYF.

The chain carries TRBV28 and TRBJ1-1; 9 bases are shared with TRBD1. Germline trimming cut 6 bases from V and 2 bases from J; bases unmatched to any gene: 4. Looked up from germline, CDR1 is MDHEN and CDR2 is SYDVKM. The CDR3 runs 14 residues. The CDR3 DNA sequence: TGTGCCAGCAGCTGGGACAGGGCTAACACTGAAGCTTTCTTT. Encoded protein: CASSWDRANTEAFF.

The genes are TRBV2 and TRBJ1-1; TRBD1 aligns across 7 bases. Unmatched junction bases numbered 7, after V lost 6 bases and J lost 0 bases. The CDR3 has 15 amino acids. Germline loops: CDR1 SNHLY, CDR2 FYNNEI. The CDR3 here is CASSDRAKMNTEAFF. CDR3 nucleotide sequence: TGTGCCAGCAGCGACAGGGCAAAAATGAACACTGAAGCTTTCTTT.

The chain joins TRBV19 to TRBJ1-2, with 7 nucleotides matching TRBD1. J gave up 3 bases and V 9 bases, and 4 bases lay outside the gene matches. This CDR3 is 12 amino acids long. Per germline, CDR1 LNHDA and CDR2 SQIVND (reference sequence). CDR3 amino acids: CASHRGHYGYTF. The CDR3, as DNA: TGTGCCAGCCACAGGGGCCACTATGGCTACACCTTC.

The chain uses TRBV6-5 and TRBJ1-1; 8 bases are shared with TRBD1. Germline CDR1 and CDR2: MNHEY and SVGAGI. The CDR3 totals 13 residues. V was pared by 6 bases and J by 4 bases, with 4 bases of the junction left unmatched. CDR3 coding DNA: TGTGCCAGCAGCCTGACAGGGGCCACTGAAGCTTTCTTT. Translating it yields CASSLTGATEAFF.

The chain combines TRBV4-2 with TRBJ1-3; 7 nucleotides align to TRBD1. This CDR3 is built from 20 residues. Per the germline V gene, CDR1 is LGHNA and CDR2 is YNFKEQ. Unmatched junction bases numbered 15, after V lost 1 base and J lost 0 bases. The DNA for the CDR3 is TGTGCCAGCAGCCAAGTCCAGCCAGGGGGTCCTCTTCTCTCTGGAAACACCATATATTTT. Amino acid sequence: CASSQVQPGGPLLSGNTIYF.

This clone came up once. The chain joins TRBV5-5 to TRBJ1-3; D unclear. Germline assignment: CDR1 SGHKS and CDR2 YYEKEE (reference sequence). This CDR3 region has 15 residues. Deletions cut 1 base from V and 1 base from J, with 9 bases between. In DNA, the CDR3 is TGTGCCAGCAGCTTGTCCGGGGTTTCTGGAAACACCATATATTTT. Translated, it gives CASSLSGVSGNTIYF.